This T cell receptor beta chain was identified in a study of blood T cell repertoires in COVID-19 (dated by TCRdb to 2019 to 2021). In terms of the full investigation: Collaborator samples came from the United States, Italy and Spain and covered acute and convalescent phases of COVID-19. The samples were drawn from two sources: the first 160 participants of the ongoing ImmuneRACE study, and approximately 1,300 subjects contributed by 6 global collaborators. The prospective study material was composed of cDNA or gDNA derived from T cells, B-cell-depleted T cells, or PBMCs. A de-identified subject ID, COVID-19 status, age in years and sex were almost always included in the sample metadata. A freely available public database, intended as a resource for researchers studying the immune response to SARS-CoV-2, is where the repertoires were released. Deeply sampled blood TCRbeta repertoires from subjects exposed to, actively infected with, or recovered from COVID-19 were included in the dataset. HLA class I and class II types, where available, came from metadata supplied by the sample provider rather than from assay-based typing.

TCRbeta CDR3 regions were amplified from genomic DNA using the immunoSEQ Assay, a bias-controlled multiplex PCR. Per the source publication's procedure: Within the assay, amplification of reference gene primers was used to estimate how many nucleated cells each sample contained. To quantify the absolute abundance of each unique TCRbeta CDR3 rearrangement, sequence reads were collapsed and filtered. Productive Simpson clonality was computed per sample as the square root of Simpson's diversity index over productive rearrangements. The immuneACCESS repertoire file appears here via TCRdb, limited to in-frame rearrangements. These files lack a portion of the clones; in checked studies, under half of the deficit traces to unresolved V genes, and the cause of the others is not known. V, J and clone size are taken as reported in that table, and D and trimming were inferred from the DNA itself. The sample includes around 140,000 clones, with 75% to 90% observed a single time. 30% to 45% of the sample belongs to the ten largest clones.

On this clone itself: No antigen is known for it. Base qualities are not provided; no much larger clone lies one nucleotide away.

Another Seattle source contributed samples from volunteer blood donors who had recovered from COVID-19. The collaborating institutions used their own protocols to collect whole blood in K2EDTA tubes. For TCRbeta analysis, collaborators shipped samples as frozen whole blood, isolated PBMCs, or DNA extracted from either of those sample types. Overall results and qualifications from the work: The quantity of clinical and demographic metadata differed by source and by participant and was supplied without curation.

The sample comprised peripheral blood. This sequence originates from a man aged 45-65 years who had recovered from COVID-19.

The nucleotides read TGTGCCACCGGGAAGACAGGGGGTGGTGGTGAAAAACTGTTTTTT. This gives the protein CATGKTGGGGEKLFF. The chain employs TRBV15 and TRBJ1-4; the junction holds 9 bases that match TRBD1. V and J are trimmed by 8 bases and 7 bases, and the gene matches miss 11 bases of the junction. The CDR3, cysteine through phenylalanine, is 15 amino acids long. Kept here is only the CDR3 DNA, which spans 45 bases and is read in frame from base 1. Reading the germline V gene (reference sequence) gives CDR1 LNHNV and CDR2 YYDKDF.